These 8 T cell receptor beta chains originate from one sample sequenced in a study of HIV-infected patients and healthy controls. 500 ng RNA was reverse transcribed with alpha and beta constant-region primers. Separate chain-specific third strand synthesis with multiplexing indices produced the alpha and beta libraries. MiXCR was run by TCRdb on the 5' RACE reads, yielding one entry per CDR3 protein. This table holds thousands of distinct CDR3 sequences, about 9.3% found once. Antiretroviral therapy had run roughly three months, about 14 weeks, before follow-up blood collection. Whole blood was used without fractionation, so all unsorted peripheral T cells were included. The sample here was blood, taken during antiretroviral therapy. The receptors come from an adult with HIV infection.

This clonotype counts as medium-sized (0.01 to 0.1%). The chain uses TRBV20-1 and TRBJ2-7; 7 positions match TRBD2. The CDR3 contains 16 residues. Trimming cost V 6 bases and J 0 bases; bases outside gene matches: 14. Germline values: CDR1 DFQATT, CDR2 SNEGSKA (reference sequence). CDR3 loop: CSASGIGGGSSYEQYF. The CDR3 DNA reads TGCAGTGCATCGGGGATAGGCGGCGGGAGCTCCTACGAGCAGTACTTC.

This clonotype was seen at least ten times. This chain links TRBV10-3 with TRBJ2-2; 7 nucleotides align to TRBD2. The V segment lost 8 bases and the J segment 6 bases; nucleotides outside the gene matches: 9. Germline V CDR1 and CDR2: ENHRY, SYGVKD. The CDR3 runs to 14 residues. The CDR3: CAIAHSAGAGELFF. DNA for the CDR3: TGTGCCATCGCCCATAGCGCGGGGGCCGGGGAGCTGTTTTTT.

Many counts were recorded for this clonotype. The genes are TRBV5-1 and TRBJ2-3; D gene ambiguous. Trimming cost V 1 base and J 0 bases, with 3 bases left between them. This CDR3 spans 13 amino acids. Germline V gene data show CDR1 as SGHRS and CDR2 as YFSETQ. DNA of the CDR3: TGCGCCAGCAGCTTGCTTAGCACAGATACGCAGTATTTT. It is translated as CASSLLSTDTQYF.

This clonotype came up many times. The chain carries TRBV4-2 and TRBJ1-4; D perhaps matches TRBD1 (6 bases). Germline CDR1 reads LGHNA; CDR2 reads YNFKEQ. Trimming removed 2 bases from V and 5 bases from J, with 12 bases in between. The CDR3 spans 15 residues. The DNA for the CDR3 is TGTGCCAGCAGCCAACTCGGGACAATCAATGAAAAACTGTTTTTT. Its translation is CASSQLGTINEKLFF.

The CDR3 DNA reads TGCGCCAGCAGCAAGGCTCCCCAGGCCATCTCTGGAAACACCATATATTTT. It encodes CASSKAPQAISGNTIYF. This chain joins TRBV4-1 and TRBJ1-3; D gene ambiguous. CDR1 is MGHRA, CDR2 YSYEKL, per germline. With 5 bases removed from V and 0 bases from J, the gap between germline ends came to 17 bases. The CDR3 loop spans 17 amino acids.

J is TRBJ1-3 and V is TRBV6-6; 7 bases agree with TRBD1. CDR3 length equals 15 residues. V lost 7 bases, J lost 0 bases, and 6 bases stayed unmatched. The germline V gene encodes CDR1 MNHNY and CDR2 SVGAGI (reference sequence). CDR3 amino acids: CASMRRGSSGNTIYF. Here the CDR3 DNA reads TGTGCCAGCATGCGCAGGGGGAGCTCTGGAAACACCATATATTTT.

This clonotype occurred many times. The CDR3: CAWSDPITLLAKNIQYF. For the CDR3, the DNA is TGTGCCTGGAGTGACCCCATTACCCTTTTAGCCAAAAACATTCAGTACTTC. The chain employs TRBV30 and TRBJ2-4; D not certain. The length of the CDR3 is 17 residues. Germline V CDR1 and CDR2: GTSNPN, SVGIG (reference sequence). With 1 base removed from V and 0 bases from J, the gap between germline ends came to 16 bases.

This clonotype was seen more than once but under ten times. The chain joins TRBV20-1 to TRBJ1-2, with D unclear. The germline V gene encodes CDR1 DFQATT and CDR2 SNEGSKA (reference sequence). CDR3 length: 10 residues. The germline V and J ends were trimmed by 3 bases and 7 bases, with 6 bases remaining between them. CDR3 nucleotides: TGCAGTGCTAGTTTCTCTGGCTACACCTTC. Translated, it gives CSASFSGYTF.